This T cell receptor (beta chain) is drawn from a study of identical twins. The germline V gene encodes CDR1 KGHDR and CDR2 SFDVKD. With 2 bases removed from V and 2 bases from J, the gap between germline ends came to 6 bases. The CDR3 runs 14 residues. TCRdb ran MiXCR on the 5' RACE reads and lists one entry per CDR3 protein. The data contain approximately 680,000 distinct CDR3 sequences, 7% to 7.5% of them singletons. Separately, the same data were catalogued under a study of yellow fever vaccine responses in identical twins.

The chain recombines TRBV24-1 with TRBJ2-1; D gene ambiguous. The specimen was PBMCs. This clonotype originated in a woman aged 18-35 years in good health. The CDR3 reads CATSDSSAYNEQFF. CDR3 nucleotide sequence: TGTGCCACCAGTGATTCCAGTGCCTACAATGAGCAGTTCTTC.